Presented here are 2 T cell receptor beta chains from one specimen sequenced in a study of blood T cells in healthy people across ages. A second PCR of about 7 to 12 cycles used a sample-barcoded 5' primer and a J-beta primer mix. TCRdb reprocessed the 5' RACE reads with MiXCR, giving one entry per CDR3 protein. The table lists over 1,200,000 distinct CDR3 sequences, around 59% of them singletons. Sequenced material: blood. The origin of the receptors is a man aged 18 to 29 in good health.

For the CDR3, the DNA is TGCGCCAGCAGTGATCTTTGGAGGGATTGGACCCAGCCCCAGCATTTT. This sequence encodes CASSDLWRDWTQPQHF. The chain has TRBV10-2 and TRBJ1-5; D unclear. The ends were cut back, 3 bases at V and 7 bases at J, with 19 bases in the middle. From germline, CDR1 is WSHSY and CDR2 SAAADI. The CDR3 contains 16 residues.

This chain joins TRBV29-1 and TRBJ1-1, with unresolved D. CDR1 is SQVTM and CDR2 is ANQGSEA in the germline V gene. The CDR3 is 12 amino acids. Trimming stripped 2 bases from V and 10 bases from J, with 14 bases between. CDR3 amino acids: CSVESVLEGAFF. DNA of the CDR3: TGCAGCGTTGAATCGGTTCTTGAGGGAGCTTTCTTT.